What follows is one TCR beta chain and its context. The V end lost 0 bases, the J end lost 5 bases, and 11 bases lay between the germline ends. The CDR3 runs to 14 residues. Germline assignment: CDR1 SGHRS and CDR2 YFSETQ. TCRdb used MiXCR to reprocess the 5' RACE reads, holding one entry per CDR3 protein. Of roughly 340,000 distinct CDR3 sequences listed, 20% to 25% are singletons. This sample is part of a study of T-cell memory formation after mild COVID-19. Study information: The study found TCR clusters largely donor specific.

V is TRBV5-1 and J is TRBJ1-1, with D maybe TRBD1 (5 bases). The specimen sequenced was PBMCs or a T cell subset sorted from them (not recorded which). The clonotype comes from a man younger than 30 who had mild COVID-19 (a few samples of this study predate the infection). Cell type and time point are not known. CDR3 in DNA: TGCGCCAGCAGCTTGGCCGGGGGGGTGACTGAAGCTTTCTTT. As protein: CASSLAGGVTEAFF.